This TCR beta chain was sequenced in a study of immune evolution from preneoplasia to lung adenocarcinoma. Study-level results: Later-stage lesions appeared to have more T cells, more diversity, less clonality. Top clone frequencies peaked in normal lung, apparently declining through invasive adenocarcinoma.

Sequencing was performed with immunoSEQ multiplex PCR; in TCRdb, only in-frame clones are kept and a portion is missing. The data hold about 2,500 clones, with approximately 79% observed a single time. This clone is categorized as large. Its antigen is not known. The CDR3 covers 14 residues. Patient tissue came from resections in Japan or China, 2014–2017. Histologic diagnosis was independently verified by two lung pathologists. This TCR derives from a person between 70 and 80 years old with lung adenocarcinoma. The source material was FFPE adjacent normal lung tissue. This chain links TRBV21-1 with TRBJ2-7; no DNA check was done on the table's D call, TRBD1. TRBV21-1 is described as a pseudogene. The CDR3 region has the DNA TGTGCCAGCAGCGACCGGGACAGCTCCTACGAGCAGTACTTC. Translation: CASSDRDSSYEQYF.